Below, 30 T cell receptor beta chains from the same sample are listed, as sequenced in a study of blood T cell repertoires in COVID-19. Some clones are missing from TCRdb's copy, which holds only in-frame ones; the method was immunoSEQ multiplex PCR. Here the sample spans 50,000 to 55,000 clones, approximately 80% being singletons. Specimen: peripheral blood. The receptors here all came from a man older than 75 with COVID-19, enrolled during active disease.

The rearrangement links TRBV30 to TRBJ1-1; 7 nucleotides align to TRBD1. The CDR3 sequence is 13 residues long. The germline V gene encodes CDR1 GTSNPN and CDR2 SVGIG (reference sequence). Unmatched junction bases numbered 2, after V lost 4 bases and J lost 0 bases. The CDR3 spells CAWTGGVNTEAFF. As DNA, the CDR3 is TGTGCCTGGACAGGGGGAGTGAACACTGAAGCTTTCTTT.

This clone was observed a handful of times. This chain links TRBV11-2 with TRBJ2-1; D might be TRBD1 (5 bases). This CDR3 has 14 residues. V was clipped by 1 base and J by 5 bases, with 9 bases between them. Germline V gene sequence: CDR1 SGHAT, CDR2 FQNNGV. CDR3: CASSLAQGDNEQFF. CDR3 in DNA: TGTGCCAGCAGCTTAGCGCAGGGTGACAATGAGCAGTTCTTC. Based on the CDR3 plus reference TRBV11-2 and TRBJ2-1, the full variable domain is EAGVAQSPRYKIIEKRQSVAFWCNPISGHATLYWYQQILGQGPKLLIQFQNNGVVDDSQLPKDRFSAERLKGVDSTLKIQPAKLEDSAVYLCASSLAQGDNEQFFGPGTRLTVL.

The J gene is TRBJ1-6, the V gene TRBV18; D remains ambiguous. Trimming shortened V by 2 bases and J by 7 bases, and 12 bases separated the two germline ends. Germline V lookup: CDR1 KGHSH, CDR2 LQKENI. CDR3 length equals 15 residues. CDR3 coding DNA: TGTGCCAGCTCACCATCGACTACGCTAAATTCACCCCTCCACTTT. Translating gives CASSPSTTLNSPLHF.

As DNA, the CDR3 is TGTGCCAGCTCAGAGTACGGACAGGGGATCGGAAACACCATATATTTT. Amino acid sequence: CASSEYGQGIGNTIYF. The J gene is TRBJ1-3, the V gene TRBV18; 9 nucleotides line up with TRBD1. Germline V gene lookup returns CDR1 KGHSH and CDR2 LQKENI. The length of the CDR3 is 16 residues. J gave up 4 bases and V 5 bases, and 9 bases lay outside the gene matches.

The rearrangement uses TRBV5-4 and TRBJ2-1; a weak D match, TRBD1 (7 bases). The germline V and J ends were trimmed by 6 bases and 2 bases, with 15 bases remaining between them. The CDR3 has 15 residues. Germline V CDR1 and CDR2: SGHNT, YYREEE (reference sequence). The CDR3 DNA follows: TGTGCCAGCACCAGACAGGGCGGGACCTACAATGAGCAGTTCTTC. Residues: CASTRQGGTYNEQFF.

The CDR3 protein is CASSQNHGNEQFF. CDR3 sequence (DNA): TGCGCCAGCAGCCAAAACCACGGGAATGAGCAGTTCTTC. This chain joins TRBV4-3 and TRBJ2-1; D gene ambiguous. This CDR3 contains 13 residues. The V end was cut by 2 bases, the J end by 7 bases, with 9 bases between. Per germline, CDR1 LGHNA and CDR2 YSLEER.

The sample holds one count of this clone. This chain links TRBV5-4 with TRBJ2-4; 10 bases map to TRBD1. V dropped 5 bases and J dropped 15; count of bases not matched to a gene: 14. CDR1 is SGHNT, CDR2 YYREEE, per germline (reference sequence). The CDR3 length is 14 residues. In DNA, the CDR3 is TGTGCCAGCAGTCACGGGACAGGGGAAGAAGGACTGTACTTC. Residues: CASSHGTGEEGLYF.

The V gene is TRBV11-3, the J gene TRBJ2-2; D uncertain. The CDR3 has 13 amino acids. Trimming removed 5 bases at V and 6 bases at J, with 10 bases between. Germline assignment: CDR1 SGHNT and CDR2 YENEEA. The CDR3 nucleotides read TGTGCCAGCAGCCGAAATAGCCCCGGGGAGCTGTTTTTT. Amino acid sequence: CASSRNSPGELFF.

In DNA, the CDR3 is TGTGCCAGCAGTGATCGGAGCGGCACAGATACGCAGTATTTT. This sequence encodes CASSDRSGTDTQYF. This chain connects TRBV2 to TRBJ2-3, with D unclear. The germline V gene has CDR1 SNHLY and CDR2 FYNNEI. The CDR3 sequence is 14 residues long. The ends were cut back, 3 bases at V and 1 base at J, with 8 bases in the middle. The complete variable domain, with remaining parts taken from reference TRBV2 and TRBJ2-3, reads EPEVTQTPSHQVTQMGQEVILRCVPISNHLYFYWYRQILGQKVEFLVSFYNNEISEKSEIFDDQFSVERPDGSNFTLKIRSTKLEDSAMYFCASSDRSGTDTQYFGPGTRLTVL.

There are a few counts of this clone. The V gene is TRBV7-3, the J gene TRBJ2-2, with TRBD2 matching over 7 bases. The CDR3 loop spans 16 amino acids. Germline values: CDR1 SGHTA, CDR2 FQGTGA. V dropped 5 bases and J dropped 1; count of bases not matched to a gene: 7. CDR3 loop: CASSIGRVLNTGELFF. For the CDR3, the DNA is TGTGCCAGCAGCATAGGGAGGGTTTTGAACACCGGGGAGCTGTTTTTT. Drawing the rest from reference TRBV7-3 and TRBJ2-2, the complete variable domain is GAGVSQTPSNKVTEKGKYVELRCDPISGHTALYWYRQSLGQGPEFLIYFQGTGAADDSGLPNDRFFAVRPEGSVSTLKIQRTERGDSAVYLCASSIGRVLNTGELFFGEGSRLTVL.

The gene calls are TRBV7-2 and TRBJ1-1, with D possibly matching TRBD1 (6 bases). Germline V CDR1 and CDR2: SGHTA, FQGNSA. The CDR3 runs to 13 residues. Trimming stripped 0 bases from V and 5 bases from J, with 7 bases between. CDR3 sequence reads: CASSLAQGTEAFF. The CDR3 coding sequence is TGTGCCAGCAGCTTAGCGCAGGGGACTGAAGCTTTCTTT.

J is TRBJ1-5 and V is TRBV18; D call uncertain. This CDR3 contains 16 residues. Germline assignment: CDR1 KGHSH and CDR2 LQKENI. V lost 1 base and J 1 base, leaving 11 bases between the germline ends. CDR3 sequence reads: CASSPRSASSNQPQHF. The CDR3 nucleotides are TGTGCCAGCTCACCACGGAGTGCGAGCAGCAATCAGCCCCAGCATTTT.

The chain combines TRBV27 with TRBJ2-1, with TRBD2 matching 8 bases. With V trimmed by 0 bases and J by 0 bases, 1 base remained unmatched. The CDR3 loop spans 16 amino acids. Germline CDR1 MNHEY, CDR2 SMNVEV (reference sequence). This CDR3 reads CASSLSSGSSYNEQFF. DNA for the CDR3: TGTGCCAGCAGTTTATCCAGCGGGAGCTCCTACAATGAGCAGTTCTTC.

V and J are TRBV19 and TRBJ2-5, with 12 bases identical to TRBD2. With V trimmed by 5 bases and J by 4 bases, 23 bases remained unmatched. This CDR3 is 21 amino acids long. The germline V gene has CDR1 LNHDA and CDR2 SQIVND (reference sequence). As DNA, the CDR3 is TGTGCCAGTAGTGTCCTCGCAGGGGGCGTCGGACTAGCGGGACCCACAGAGACCCAGTACTTC. It is translated as CASSVLAGGVGLAGPTETQYF. Full variable domain (rest looked up from reference TRBV19 and TRBJ2-5): DGGITQSPKYLFRKEGQNVTLSCEQNLNHDAMYWYRQDPGQGLRLIYYSQIVNDFQKGDIAEGYSVSREKKESFPLTVTSAQKNPTAFYLCASSVLAGGVGLAGPTETQYFGPGTRLLVL.

This clone appeared a few times. This chain joins TRBV24-1 and TRBJ1-5; TRBD1 matches 9 bases. Losses at the gene ends were 4 bases for V and 0 bases for J; bases not matched to a gene: 9. Germline CDR1 is KGHDR and CDR2 is SFDVKD. The CDR3 spans 18 residues. CDR3 region: CATSDHRDRDISNQPQHF. CDR3 nucleotide sequence: TGTGCCACCAGTGACCACCGGGACAGGGACATTAGCAATCAGCCCCAGCATTTT.

The chain employs TRBV5-4 and TRBJ2-1, with a tentative D call TRBD1 (6 bases). The CDR3 extends over 15 amino acids. V shed 4 bases and J shed 0 bases, with 11 bases lying between them. Germline values: CDR1 SGHNT, CDR2 YYREEE (reference sequence). The CDR3 nucleotides read TGTGCCAGCAGCCGGACAGTCGACTCCTACAATGAGCAGTTCTTC. It codes for CASSRTVDSYNEQFF.

The J gene is TRBJ1-1, the V gene TRBV19; the D gene is possibly TRBD1 (5 bases). Germline V lookup: CDR1 LNHDA, CDR2 SQIVND (reference sequence). V lost 7 bases to trimming and J lost 4 bases, with 19 bases between them. The CDR3 runs 15 residues. The CDR3 here is CASTIGAAGGTEAFF. CDR3 DNA: TGTGCCAGTACGATTGGGGCCGCCGGGGGCACTGAAGCTTTCTTT.

The rearrangement links TRBV9 to TRBJ1-1; D may be TRBD1 (5 bases). There are 17 residues in the CDR3. The germline V and J ends were trimmed by 1 base and 4 bases, with 20 bases remaining between them. Germline V gives CDR1 SGDLS, CDR2 YYNGEE. This CDR3 reads CASSVTSFWQGGTEAFF. Written as DNA, the CDR3 is TGTGCCAGCAGCGTAACCTCCTTTTGGCAGGGCGGCACTGAAGCTTTCTTT.

V usage is TRBV5-1 and J usage is TRBJ2-3, with D perhaps matching TRBD1 (5 bases). Looked up from germline, CDR1 is SGHRS and CDR2 is YFSETQ. CDR3 length equals 15 residues. Trimming pared 0 bases from V and 0 bases from J, leaving 8 bases between. The CDR3 bases are TGCGCCAGCAGCTTGGCAGGGTACAGCACAGATACGCAGTATTTT. Protein product: CASSLAGYSTDTQYF.

V usage is TRBV25-1 and J usage is TRBJ1-1, with 8 bases aligning to TRBD1. The CDR3 is 15 residues long. Germline V CDR1 and CDR2: MGHDK, SYGVNS. J lost 2 bases, V lost 7 bases, and 9 bases had no gene match. The CDR3 sequence: CASTLGGQVNTEAFF. CDR3 coding DNA: TGTGCCAGCACCCTAGGGGGACAGGTCAACACTGAAGCTTTCTTT.

The chain employs TRBV6-1 and TRBJ1-2; 7 nucleotides match TRBD1. CDR1 MNHNS and CDR2 SASEGT come from the germline V gene. Losses at the gene ends were 2 bases for V and 4 bases for J; bases not matched to a gene: 1. This CDR3 has 13 amino acids. DNA for the CDR3: TGTGCCAGCAGTGAAAACAGGGGCTATGGCTACACCTTC. It specifies CASSENRGYGYTF.

V is TRBV7-8 and J is TRBJ2-3; 7 bases line up with TRBD1. Germline values: CDR1 SGHVS, CDR2 FQNEAQ. The CDR3 extends over 15 amino acids. V gave up 2 bases and J gave up 1 base; unmatched junction bases: 3. The CDR3 region has the DNA TGTGCCAGCAGCTTATTAACAGGGGGCACAGATACGCAGTATTTT. Residues: CASSLLTGGTDTQYF.

The V gene is TRBV19, the J gene TRBJ2-7; a possible D gene is TRBD1 (6 bases). This CDR3 region has 13 residues. V shed 7 bases and J shed 2 bases, with 12 bases lying between them. CDR1 LNHDA and CDR2 SQIVND come from the germline V gene (reference sequence). The CDR3 DNA reads TGTGCCAGTATCCGGGACAATACCTACGAGCAGTACGTC. This codes for CASIRDNTYEQYV.

This sequence joins TRBV21-1 and TRBJ1-6; TRBD1 is taken as the D call from the table, unchecked against the DNA. TRBV21-1 represents a pseudogene. The CDR3 totals 14 residues. CDR3 residues: CASSKDGQNSPLHF. CDR3 coding DNA: TGTGCCAGCAGCAAAGATGGACAGAATTCACCCCTCCACTTT.

A single count supports this clone. The genes are TRBV6-5 and TRBJ2-1; D remains unclear. Germline-derived CDR1 and CDR2 are MNHEY and SVGAGI. V was clipped by 5 bases and J by 5 bases, with 7 bases between them. The CDR3 extends over 12 amino acids. CDR3 sequence: CASSTSNNEQFF. The CDR3 DNA is TGTGCCAGCAGTACTTCAAACAATGAGCAGTTCTTC.

The gene calls are TRBV6-6 and TRBJ2-7, with D possibly being TRBD2 (7 bases). With 6 bases removed from V and 5 bases from J, the gap between germline ends came to 17 bases. The CDR3 loop spans 14 amino acids. Germline V gene sequence: CDR1 MNHNY, CDR2 SVGAGI (reference sequence). The CDR3 here is CASSKGGEHNEQYV. The CDR3 bases are TGTGCCAGCAGCAAGGGGGGGGAACACAACGAGCAGTACGTC.

The V gene is TRBV6-6, the J gene TRBJ2-1; a weak D match, TRBD1 (6 bases). Germline assignment: CDR1 MNHNY and CDR2 SVGAGI (reference sequence). CDR3 length: 14 residues. Deletions cut 6 bases from V and 8 bases from J, with 17 bases between. CDR3 protein: CASSKQGPSYEQFF. The CDR3 DNA reads TGTGCCAGCAGCAAACAGGGTCCGTCGTATGAGCAGTTCTTC.

This clone was observed a few times. The CDR3 sequence: CASSLGRTSGRLADTQYF. The CDR3 DNA is TGTGCCAGCAGCTTAGGTCGGACTAGCGGGCGCTTAGCAGATACGCAGTATTTT. The rearrangement uses TRBV7-8 and TRBJ2-3; 11 bases agree with TRBD2. The germline V gene has CDR1 SGHVS and CDR2 FQNEAQ. The V and J ends lost 1 base and 4 bases, in that order; junction bases with no gene match: 10. CDR3 size: 18 residues.

The V and J genes are TRBV10-3 and TRBJ2-3; the match to TRBD2 covers 10 bases. This CDR3 is built from 16 residues. Per the germline V gene, CDR1 is ENHRY and CDR2 is SYGVKD. V lost 6 bases to trimming and J lost 0 bases; unmatched junction nucleotides: 6. CDR3 bases: TGTGCCATCAGCCTAGCGGGGGACTCTAGCACAGATACGCAGTATTTT. Encoded protein: CAISLAGDSSTDTQYF.

This clone showed up just a few times. The chain links TRBV25-1 to TRBJ2-7; 8 bases are a match to TRBD2. CDR1 and CDR2 from the germline V gene are MGHDK and SYGVNS. The length of the CDR3 is 13 residues. Trimming took 8 bases from V and 4 from J; bases not matched to a gene: 7. The CDR3: CASFNTSGYEQYV. CDR3 DNA sequence: TGTGCCAGCTTTAACACTAGCGGTTACGAGCAGTACGTC.